The 3 T cell receptor beta chains in this list originate from one sample, sequenced in a study of shared clonotypes between healthy human individuals. Clones were sequenced by immunoSEQ multiplex PCR, and TCRdb holds only the in-frame ones, with some missing. Among millions of clones listed, approximately 90% were seen once. The source material was naive CD4+ T cells sorted from blood. As to subset: CD45RA+ positively selected. The receptors originated from a man aged 18-30 years in good health.

The gene calls are TRBV11-1 and TRBJ2-3; 9 positions match TRBD1. V was pared by 6 bases and J by 3 bases, with 7 bases of the junction left unmatched. CDR3 length equals 15 residues. The germline V gene has CDR1 SGHAT and CDR2 FQDESV (reference sequence). CDR3 residues: CASRRTGEGTDTQYF. The CDR3 DNA reads as TGTGCCAGCAGGAGGACAGGGGAGGGGACAGATACGCAGTATTTT. Drawing the rest from reference TRBV11-1 and TRBJ2-3, the complete variable domain is EAEVAQSPRYKITEKSQAVAFWCDPISGHATLYWYRQILGQGPELLVQFQDESVVDDSQLPKDRFSAERLKGVDSTLKIQPAELGDSAMYLCASRRTGEGTDTQYFGPGTRLTVL.

J is TRBJ1-1 and V is TRBV10-2, with D possibly TRBD1 on 5 matching bases. Germline values: CDR1 WSHSY, CDR2 SAAADI. V lost 5 bases to trimming and J lost 5 bases, with 12 bases between them. The CDR3 totals 13 residues. For the CDR3, the DNA is TGCGCCAGCAGTAAGGGGTGGGATACTGAAGCTTTCTTT. It specifies CASSKGWDTEAFF.

J is TRBJ1-2 and V is TRBV19; perhaps TRBD1 as D (5 bases). V lost 9 bases and J lost 8, with 16 bases in between. The V gene's germline CDR1 is LNHDA and CDR2 SQIVND (reference sequence). The CDR3 sequence is 12 residues long. The CDR3 sequence: CASERRVGGYTF. CDR3 bases: TGTGCCAGCGAACGCAGGGTAGGAGGCTACACCTTC.